Below are 25 T cell receptor beta chains sequenced from a single sample in a study of OX40 agonist ivuxolimab in advanced cancers. Profiled with immunoSEQ multiplex PCR; TCRdb holds only in-frame clones, not every one. This sample yields approximately 15,000 clones, of which roughly 91% are seen a single time; approximately 70% belongs to the top ten. The sample consisted of CD4+ or CD8+ T cells sorted from blood, taken in a trial of the OX40 agonist ivuxolimab. These TCRs come from an adult with an advanced solid tumor such as melanoma, head and neck, liver or kidney cancer.

The chain carries TRBV4-1 and TRBJ1-3; D gene ambiguous. This CDR3 contains 14 residues. Germline values: CDR1 MGHRA, CDR2 YSYEKL. V gave up 4 bases and J gave up 4 bases, with 11 bases separating them. The chain's CDR3 is CASSRSAGGNTIYF. The CDR3, as DNA: TGCGCCAGCAGCCGGTCGGCGGGGGGAAACACCATATATTTT.

The V gene is TRBV4-2, the J gene TRBJ1-5; D gene uncertain. V gave up 3 bases and J gave up 6 bases, with 18 bases separating them. Germline CDR1 is LGHNA and CDR2 is YNFKEQ. The CDR3 is 16 residues long. CDR3 amino acids: CASSQTPLGSGQPQHF. CDR3 sequence (DNA): TGTGCCAGCAGCCAGACACCCCTGGGCTCGGGTCAGCCCCAGCATTTT.

This clone was seen just once. The chain couples TRBV9 to TRBJ2-1; 9 positions agree with TRBD1. This CDR3 has 14 amino acids. With 3 bases clipped from V and 6 bases from J, the junction kept 4 bases outside the gene matches. CDR1 and CDR2 from the germline V gene are SGDLS and YYNGEE. The CDR3 here is CASSGTGGLNEQFF. CDR3 sequence (DNA): TGTGCCAGCAGCGGCACAGGGGGCCTCAATGAGCAGTTCTTC.

This rearrangement joins TRBV4-3 to TRBJ1-5; D not certain. The CDR3 loop spans 13 amino acids. Trimming stripped 2 bases from V and 8 bases from J, with 10 bases between. Germline V gives CDR1 LGHNA, CDR2 YSLEER. CDR3 nucleotide sequence: TGCGCCAGCAGCCAATCTCCCGCTAAGCCCCAGCATTTT. Its protein product is CASSQSPAKPQHF.

The rearrangement links TRBV30 to TRBJ2-2; TRBD1 is a possible D gene (5 bases). The CDR3 sequence is 16 residues long. Germline V gene sequence: CDR1 GTSNPN, CDR2 SVGIG (reference sequence). Trimming cost V 3 bases and J 0 bases, with 14 bases left between them. The CDR3 nucleotides are TGTGCCTGGAGATGGGGAACAGGAACGAACACCGGGGAGCTGTTTTTT. This gives the protein CAWRWGTGTNTGELFF.

The chain has TRBV6-4 and TRBJ2-1; 9 bases match TRBD2. V gave up 0 bases and J gave up 4 bases; unmatched junction bases: 7. The germline V gene encodes CDR1 MRHNA and CDR2 SNTAGT. The CDR3 contains 17 residues. The CDR3 DNA follows: TGTGCCAGCAGTGACTCTTGTGCGGGAGGGCGTTACAATGAGCAGTTCTTC. Protein: CASSDSCAGGRYNEQFF.

V gene TRBV19 combines with J gene TRBJ1-1; 10 bases are a match to TRBD1. The length of the CDR3 is 15 residues. Unmatched junction bases numbered 3, after V lost 0 bases and J lost 5 bases. The germline V gene has CDR1 LNHDA and CDR2 SQIVND (reference sequence). In nucleotides, the CDR3 is TGTGCCAGTAGTATAGAGACAGGGGGCTATACTGAAGCTTTCTTT. This codes for CASSIETGGYTEAFF.

The genes are TRBV6-5 and TRBJ2-7; possibly TRBD2 for D (5 bases). The V gene lost 6 bases and the J gene lost 2 bases, with 8 bases spanning the gap. The CDR3 totals 12 residues. Germline CDR1 reads MNHEY; CDR2 reads SVGAGI. CDR3 loop: CASSPEAYEQYF. The CDR3 DNA sequence: TGTGCCAGCAGCCCGGAGGCCTACGAGCAGTACTTC.

CDR3 residues: CASRTAVRGSSYNEQFF. For the CDR3, the DNA is TGTGCCAGCAGGACAGCGGTCCGCGGGAGTTCCTACAATGAGCAGTTCTTC. J is TRBJ2-1 and V is TRBV7-9; 7 bases match TRBD2. After removal of 6 bases from V and 1 base from J, the junction contained 12 bases not matched to a gene. This CDR3 is built from 17 residues. Germline V gene lookup returns CDR1 SEHNR and CDR2 FQNEAQ (reference sequence).

The V gene is TRBV9, the J gene TRBJ1-4; tentative D call: TRBD1 (5 bases). Per germline, CDR1 SGDLS and CDR2 YYNGEE. Trimming left V 4 bases short and J 6 bases short, with 16 bases between. The CDR3 extends over 15 amino acids. The CDR3 protein is CASSFDTGDDEKLFF. CDR3 nucleotide sequence: TGTGCCAGCAGCTTCGACACGGGGGACGATGAAAAACTGTTTTTT.

This rearrangement joins TRBV29-1 to TRBJ2-7; 7 bases agree with TRBD2. V trimming: 3 bases; J trimming: 2 bases; junction bases outside the gene matches: 13. This CDR3 is 16 amino acids long. Germline V gene data show CDR1 as SQVTM and CDR2 as ANQGSEA. CDR3 in amino acids: CSVETGEGKRAYEQYF. The CDR3 coding sequence is TGCAGCGTTGAGACTGGGGAGGGTAAGCGGGCCTACGAGCAGTACTTC.

This chain links TRBV5-6 with TRBJ2-7; D gene uncertain. This CDR3 comprises 11 residues. CDR1 is SGHDT and CDR2 is YYEEEE in the germline V gene. V lost 5 bases to trimming and J lost 0 bases, with 3 bases between them. The CDR3, as DNA: TGTGCCAGCAGTTACTCCTACGAGCAGTACTTC. It yields the protein CASSYSYEQYF.

The chain employs TRBV15 and TRBJ1-5, with 8 bases identical to TRBD1. V was clipped by 4 bases and J by 3 bases; unmatched bases: 5. This CDR3 region has 15 residues. CDR1 and CDR2 from the germline V gene are LNHNV and YYDKDF (reference sequence). In nucleotides, the CDR3 is TGTGCCACCAGCACGGACAGGGCCCTCAATCAGCCCCAGCATTTT. Translated, it gives CATSTDRALNQPQHF.

The gene calls are TRBV13 and TRBJ2-1; no definite D call. V lost 6 bases and J 2 bases, leaving 11 bases between the germline ends. The germline V gene encodes CDR1 PRHDT and CDR2 FYEKMQ (reference sequence). This CDR3 contains 14 residues. This CDR3 reads CASRLTSPYNEQFF. In nucleotides, the CDR3 is TGTGCCAGCAGGTTGACTTCCCCCTACAATGAGCAGTTCTTC. The whole variable domain, remainder taken from reference TRBV13 and TRBJ2-1, is AAGVIQSPRHLIKEKRETATLKCYPIPRHDTVYWYQQGPGQDPQFLISFYEKMQSDKGSIPDRFSAQQFSDYHSELNMSSLELGDSALYFCASRLTSPYNEQFFGPGTRLTVL.

This clone was seen a single time. The V and J genes are TRBV30 and TRBJ1-5, with 8 bases identical to TRBD1. Germline V lookup: CDR1 GTSNPN, CDR2 SVGIG (reference sequence). The CDR3 has 15 amino acids. V trimming: 4 bases; J trimming: 5 bases; junction bases outside the gene matches: 10. The DNA for the CDR3 is TGTGCCTGGAAGGACAGGGCTGGGGGCTATCAGCCCCAGCATTTT. This codes for CAWKDRAGGYQPQHF.

The genes are TRBV6-6 and TRBJ2-5; 9 bases are a match to TRBD1. The CDR3 consists of 16 residues. Germline V CDR1 and CDR2: MNHNY, SVGAGI (reference sequence). Germline trimming cut 6 bases from V and 4 bases from J; bases unmatched to any gene: 12. DNA of the CDR3: TGTGCCAGCAGCAAGCCGGGACAGGGTATAGGAGAGACCCAGTACTTC. This sequence encodes CASSKPGQGIGETQYF.

The genes are TRBV4-1 and TRBJ2-5; 7 nucleotides line up with TRBD1. The V gene's germline CDR1 is MGHRA and CDR2 YSYEKL. Trimming removed 0 bases from V and 3 bases from J; junction bases left unmatched: 10. The CDR3 length is 17 residues. The CDR3: CASSQDGTGDRKETQYF. CDR3 coding DNA: TGCGCCAGCAGCCAAGATGGGACCGGGGACAGAAAAGAGACCCAGTACTTC.

CDR3 in DNA: TGTGCCAGCAGCTTAGACAGGGAAAAGCAGTACTTC. Its protein product is CASSLDREKQYF. The chain links TRBV7-9 to TRBJ2-7; D perhaps matches TRBD1 (6 bases). V lost 1 base and J 8 bases, leaving 9 bases between the germline ends. Germline assignment: CDR1 SEHNR and CDR2 FQNEAQ (reference sequence). This CDR3 is 12 amino acids long.

This clone was counted many times. The chain links TRBV27 to TRBJ2-2; 9 nucleotides line up with TRBD2. This CDR3 region has 17 residues. Germline CDR1 reads MNHEY; CDR2 reads SMNVEV (reference sequence). Unmatched junction bases numbered 8, after V lost 0 bases and J lost 6 bases. DNA of the CDR3: TGTGCCAGCAGTTTATCTAGGATGGTAGCGGGAGCCGGGGAGCTGTTTTTT. Its translation is CASSLSRMVAGAGELFF.

The genes are TRBV2 and TRBJ2-5, with TRBD2 identical over 10 bases. V dropped 9 bases and J dropped 4; count of bases not matched to a gene: 11. This CDR3 is built from 15 residues. Germline CDR1 reads SNHLY; CDR2 reads FYNNEI. The CDR3 coding sequence is TGTGCCAGTATAGCGGGGGGCCCCCGGCGAGAGACCCAGTACTTC. Amino acid sequence: CASIAGGPRRETQYF. Drawing the rest from reference TRBV2 and TRBJ2-5, the complete variable domain is EPEVTQTPSHQVTQMGQEVILRCVPISNHLYFYWYRQILGQKVEFLVSFYNNEISEKSEIFDDQFSVERPDGSNFTLKIRSTKLEDSAMYFCASIAGGPRRETQYFGPGTRLLVL.

This clone was seen many times. CDR3 region: CASSYSTGGRYTF. In DNA, the CDR3 is TGTGCCAGCAGTTACTCGACAGGGGGGCGCTACACCTTC. The chain has TRBV6-5 and TRBJ1-2, with 9 positions matching TRBD1. The CDR3 runs 13 residues. V gave up 0 bases and J gave up 9 bases; unmatched junction bases: 2. Germline V gene sequence: CDR1 MNHEY, CDR2 SVGAGI.

V gene TRBV6-5 combines with J gene TRBJ1-1, with unresolved D. CDR3 length equals 13 residues. The V gene's germline CDR1 is MNHEY and CDR2 SVGAGI. The ends were cut back, 6 bases at V and 1 base at J, with 9 bases in the middle. The CDR3 loop reads CASRGQPNTEAFF. The DNA of the CDR3 is TGTGCCAGCAGGGGTCAGCCGAACACTGAAGCTTTCTTT.

Notes on this clone: A read error may produce the germline difference seen at one junction end. CDR3 in amino acids: CASSLDSRDETAPAF. In nucleotides, the CDR3 is TGTGCCAGCAGCTTAGATTCCAGGGATGAAACAGCCCCAGCATTT. The gene calls are TRBV11-3 and TRBJ1-5; possible D gene TRBD1, 5 bases. The germline gives CDR1 SGHNT, CDR2 YENEEA. The CDR3 contains 15 residues.

DNA for the CDR3: TGTGCCTGGAGCGGCGTGCGGGGCGGCGATGAGCAGTTCTTC. Translating gives CAWSGVRGGDEQFF. The chain employs TRBV30 and TRBJ2-1, with D perhaps matching TRBD2 (6 bases). Trimming stripped 3 bases from V and 8 bases from J, with 17 bases between. Germline CDR1 is GTSNPN and CDR2 is SVGIG (reference sequence). The CDR3 contains 14 residues.

The chain has TRBV30 and TRBJ1-2, with D possibly matching TRBD1 (5 bases). Germline V gene data show CDR1 as GTSNPN and CDR2 as SVGIG (reference sequence). V was shortened by 0 bases and J by 4 bases, with 9 bases between the two germline ends. This CDR3 has 13 residues. CDR3 bases: TGTGCCTGGAGTGTAACAGGCAGCTATGGCTACACCTTC. Translated, it gives CAWSVTGSYGYTF.